Shown below are 25 T cell receptor beta chains from a single sample sequenced in a study of blood T cells in healthy people across ages. Using a J-beta primer mix together with a sample-barcoded 5' primer, a second PCR was run for about 6 to 12 cycles. TCRdb recomputed calls from the 5' RACE reads with MiXCR, one row per CDR3 protein. The data show 1.5 million to 2 million distinct CDR3 sequences, about two fifths seen once. The source material was blood. All receptors derive from a human donor in good health.

A note on this clonotype: A much larger clone is a single base away; this may be a read error. The J gene is TRBJ1-4, the V gene TRBV7-2; 7 nucleotides line up with TRBD1. CDR3 length equals 15 residues. J gave up 8 bases and V 5 bases, and 11 bases lay outside the gene matches. CDR1 is SGHTA, CDR2 FQGNSA, per germline. CDR3 DNA: TGTGCCAGCAGCCTCACCGAGACAGGGAGGGAAAAACTGTTTTTT. It specifies CASSLTETGREKLFF. The variable domain in full, with the rest retrieved from reference TRBV7-2 and TRBJ1-4, is GAGVSQSPSNKVTEKGKDVELRCDPISGHTALYWYRQSLGQGLEFLIYFQGNSAPDKSGLPSDRFSAERTGGSVSTLTIQRTQQEDSAVYLCASSLTETGREKLFFGSGTQLSVL.

The chain joins TRBV4-3 to TRBJ2-3, with D tentatively TRBD2 (6 bases). The CDR3 consists of 16 residues. Trimming shortened V by 0 bases and J by 0 bases, and 10 bases separated the two germline ends. CDR1 and CDR2 from the germline V gene are LGHNA and YSLEER. The chain's CDR3 is CASSQDWDFSTDTQYF. The CDR3 DNA follows: TGCGCCAGCAGCCAAGATTGGGACTTTAGCACAGATACGCAGTATTTT.

This clonotype was recorded a few times. The V call is TRBV6-1, the J call TRBJ1-4, with D maybe TRBD1 (6 bases). The CDR3 sequence is 15 residues long. V lost 4 bases, J lost 5 bases, and 14 bases lay in between. Per the germline V gene, CDR1 is MNHNS and CDR2 is SASEGT. The CDR3 loop is CASSVTTGPNEKLFF. The DNA of the CDR3 is TGTGCCAGCAGTGTAACGACAGGACCGAATGAAAAACTGTTTTTT.

There are a few counts of this clonotype. The chain employs TRBV7-9 and TRBJ2-3; D perhaps matches TRBD2 (6 bases). CDR3 length: 13 amino acids. Trimming removed 0 bases from V and 9 bases from J, with 10 bases in between. Per germline, CDR1 SEHNR and CDR2 FQNEAQ (reference sequence). For the CDR3, the DNA is TGTGCCAGCAGCTTAGCGCAAGGGAGGACGCAGTATTTT. Translated, it gives CASSLAQGRTQYF.

This CDR3 reads CASSLEMLAGSYEQYF. Written as DNA, the CDR3 is TGTGCCAGCAGCTTAGAGATGCTAGCGGGGTCCTACGAGCAGTACTTC. The rearrangement uses TRBV7-9 and TRBJ2-7, with TRBD2 identical over 9 bases. This CDR3 is 16 amino acids long. V lost 1 base to trimming and J lost 1 base; unmatched junction nucleotides: 5. Germline V CDR1 and CDR2: SEHNR, FQNEAQ (reference sequence).

The rearrangement links TRBV27 to TRBJ1-6; no clear D. Trimming removed 2 bases at V and 7 bases at J, with 12 bases between. The CDR3 consists of 15 residues. Germline assignment: CDR1 MNHEY and CDR2 SMNVEV (reference sequence). Written as DNA, the CDR3 is TGTGCCAGCAGTTTAGGCGGCAGGCCGAATTCACCCCTCCACTTT. Amino acids: CASSLGGRPNSPLHF.

This clonotype appeared a few times. The chain carries TRBV5-5 and TRBJ1-2, with no clear D. Trimming took off 4 bases at V and 0 bases at J, with 13 bases between the two ends. The CDR3 is 15 amino acids. Germline V gives CDR1 SGHKS, CDR2 YYEKEE (reference sequence). CDR3 nucleotide sequence: TGTGCCAGCAGCCCCGGCCCAGCCTCTAACTATGGCTACACCTTC. This encodes CASSPGPASNYGYTF.

The sample holds a few counts of this clonotype. The chain recombines TRBV12-3 or TRBV12-4 with TRBJ1-2, with 11 positions matching TRBD1. CDR3 length: 13 residues. Trimming removed 7 bases from V and 7 bases from J; junction bases left unmatched: 5. This CDR3 reads CASTQGQGGGYTF. CDR3 nucleotides: TGTGCCAGCACCCAGGGACAGGGGGGTGGCTACACCTTC.

The gene calls are TRBV6-5 and TRBJ1-5; TRBD1 matches 7 bases. Germline assignment: CDR1 MNHEY and CDR2 SVGAGI. The CDR3 consists of 15 residues. The ends lost 2 bases at V and 6 bases at J; junction bases unmatched: 7. CDR3 bases: TGTGCCAGCAGTTACAGTCGACAGGGAGGTCAGCCCCAGCATTTT. Translation gives CASSYSRQGGQPQHF.

The chain links TRBV7-9 to TRBJ1-1; D not resolved. This CDR3 spans 15 amino acids. Germline CDR1 reads SEHNR; CDR2 reads FQNEAQ (reference sequence). The V end lost 5 bases, the J end lost 0 bases, and 13 bases lay between the germline ends. CDR3 sequence: CASSPEDGLNTEAFF. The CDR3 DNA is TGTGCCAGCAGCCCGGAGGACGGCTTGAACACTGAAGCTTTCTTT. The full variable domain, completed using reference TRBV7-9 and TRBJ1-1, is DTGVSQNPRHKITKRGQNVTFRCDPISEHNRLYWYRQTLGQGPEFLTYFQNEAQLEKSRLLSDRFSAERPKGSFSTLEIQRTEQGDSAMYLCASSPEDGLNTEAFFGQGTRLTVV.

The table lists this clonotype with a few counts. CDR3 loop: CASSLTGTVNEQYF. CDR3 coding DNA: TGCGCCAGCAGCTTGACAGGGACCGTAAACGAGCAGTACTTC. The chain couples TRBV5-1 to TRBJ2-7, with a weak D call TRBD1 (6 bases). The CDR3 runs 14 residues. The germline V gene has CDR1 SGHRS and CDR2 YFSETQ. Trimming pared 1 base from V and 5 bases from J, leaving 13 bases between.

As for this clonotype: A much more abundant neighbour one base away suggests this may be a read error. The V and J genes are TRBV20-1 and TRBJ2-3; 7 bases are shared with TRBD1. Trimming cost V 5 bases and J 9 bases; bases outside gene matches: 11. The CDR3 has 13 amino acids. Germline V gene data show CDR1 as DFQATT and CDR2 as SNEGSKA (reference sequence). DNA of the CDR3: TGCAGTGCTCGCTCCAGGGGGACCGCCACGCAGTATTTT. Residues: CSARSRGTATQYF.

The CDR3, as DNA: TGTGCCAGCTCACCAGGACAGGGGAAAGTGGTTAATCAGCCCCAGCATTTT. As protein: CASSPGQGKVVNQPQHF. This sequence joins TRBV18 and TRBJ1-5, with TRBD1 identical over 9 bases. Germline-derived CDR1 and CDR2 are KGHSH and LQKENI. The CDR3 is 17 amino acids. The junction had 9 bases not matched to a gene; V was cut back by 2 bases and J by 4 bases.

The J gene is TRBJ2-3, the V gene TRBV11-2, with D unclear. Germline CDR1 SGHAT, CDR2 FQNNGV. V was shortened by 5 bases and J by 4 bases, with 16 bases between the two germline ends. The CDR3 spans 15 residues. The CDR3 DNA reads TGTGCCAGCAGCCCAATACGCTCCCGGGCAGATACGCAGTATTTT. It encodes CASSPIRSRADTQYF.

The chain employs TRBV7-9 and TRBJ1-2; TRBD1 matches at 8 bases. Unmatched junction bases numbered 16, after V lost 6 bases and J lost 7 bases. This CDR3 spans 16 amino acids. Germline-derived CDR1 and CDR2 are SEHNR and FQNEAQ (reference sequence). This CDR3 reads CASSQLPWDRTPGYTF. The CDR3 DNA reads TGTGCCAGCAGTCAACTCCCGTGGGACAGGACCCCTGGCTACACCTTC.

The rearrangement joins TRBV6-5 to TRBJ1-2; TRBD1 matches 7 bases. Germline CDR1 MNHEY, CDR2 SVGAGI. The ends lost 6 bases at V and 6 bases at J; junction bases unmatched: 10. This CDR3 is 14 amino acids long. The CDR3, as DNA: TGTGCCAGCAGCAGGGCCGGGACAGTCAATGGCTACACCTTC. This gives the protein CASSRAGTVNGYTF.

The chain links TRBV14 to TRBJ1-4, with a possible D match to TRBD1 (6 bases). The CDR3 is made up of 13 amino acids. CDR1 and CDR2 from the germline V gene are SGHDN and FVKESK. V shed 1 base and J shed 8 bases, with 8 bases lying between them. DNA for the CDR3: TGTGCCAGCAGCCAAGGGACAGCAGAAAAACTGTTTTTT. Translation gives CASSQGTAEKLFF.

A few counts support this clonotype. This chain joins TRBV4-3 and TRBJ2-3; 8 bases align to TRBD2. The length of the CDR3 is 16 residues. V lost 1 base, J lost 4 bases, and 7 bases stayed unmatched. CDR1 LGHNA and CDR2 YSLEER come from the germline V gene. CDR3 sequence (DNA): TGCGCCAGCAGCCAAGTGGTTTGGCGGGGGGCAGATACGCAGTATTTT. Translated, it gives CASSQVVWRGADTQYF.

The chain recombines TRBV25-1 with TRBJ2-6; D unclear. Trimming took 5 bases from V and 0 from J, leaving 8 bases between them. The CDR3 spans 15 residues. Germline assignment: CDR1 MGHDK and CDR2 SYGVNS. DNA of the CDR3: TGTGCCAGCAGTATAGGGCGCTCTGGGGCCAACGTCCTGACTTTC. It codes for CASSIGRSGANVLTF.

This chain uses TRBV7-8 with TRBJ2-5; 10 bases align to TRBD2. Trimming removed 1 base from V and 3 bases from J; junction bases left unmatched: 5. CDR3 length: 16 amino acids. Looked up from germline, CDR1 is SGHVS and CDR2 is FQNEAQ. CDR3 in amino acids: CASSLVGSGGKETQYF. CDR3 sequence (DNA): TGTGCCAGCAGCTTAGTAGGTAGCGGGGGGAAAGAGACCCAGTACTTC. Complete variable domain (other parts from reference TRBV7-8 and TRBJ2-5): GAGVSQSPRYKVAKRGQDVALRCDPISGHVSLFWYQQALGQGPEFLTYFQNEAQLDKSGLPSDRFFAERPEGSVSTLKIQRTQQEDSAVYLCASSLVGSGGKETQYFGPGTRLLVL.

This chain connects TRBV5-5 to TRBJ1-5; maybe TRBD1 (5 bases). The CDR3 has 15 amino acids. Germline assignment: CDR1 SGHKS and CDR2 YYEKEE (reference sequence). V dropped 0 bases and J dropped 7 bases, with 14 bases sitting between them. CDR3 amino acids: CASSLALSGMQPQHF. CDR3 DNA: TGTGCCAGCAGCTTGGCCCTCTCAGGGATGCAGCCCCAGCATTTT.

This clonotype was seen only a few times. The V call is TRBV6-2 or TRBV6-3, the J call TRBJ1-1, with D tentatively TRBD1 (5 bases). The CDR3 spans 15 residues. Between the trimmed V and J ends, which lost 2 bases and 6 bases, there was a span of 16 bases. CDR1 is MNHEY and CDR2 is SVGEGT in the germline V gene. The DNA of the CDR3 is TGTGCCAGCAGTTACCCACCGGGACCTAGCTCTGAAGCTTTCTTT. Translating gives CASSYPPGPSSEAFF.

Turning to this clonotype: Without the conserved terminal phenylalanine or tryptophan, this CDR3 likely stems from a read error. V and J are TRBV28 and TRBJ2-1; D is unclear. CDR3 size: 15 residues. Trimming stripped 6 bases from V and 3 bases from J, with 15 bases between. Germline V lookup: CDR1 MDHEN, CDR2 SYDVKM. The CDR3 nucleotides are TGTGCCAGCAGCCCCCCCGGTAGCAACTACAATGAGCAGTTCGTC. Its translation is CASSPPGSNYNEQFV.

This clonotype came up once. The V gene is TRBV15, the J gene TRBJ2-3; D perhaps matches TRBD1 (5 bases). The CDR3 consists of 14 residues. V was trimmed by 0 bases and J by 8 bases, leaving 12 bases between them. Looked up from germline, CDR1 is LNHNV and CDR2 is YYDKDF (reference sequence). Here the CDR3 DNA reads TGTGCCACCAGCAGAGATGAAGGGGTCAGTACGCAGTATTTT. It translates to CATSRDEGVSTQYF.

As for this clonotype: The missing conserved phenylalanine or tryptophan at the end of this CDR3 makes a read error likely. The rearrangement joins TRBV5-1 to TRBJ2-2; no definite D call. The germline CDR1 and CDR2 sequences are SGHRS and YFSETQ. V lost 0 bases to trimming and J lost 3 bases, with 3 bases between them. The CDR3 extends over 13 amino acids. The CDR3 nucleotides are TGCGCCAGCAGCTTGGGTGACACCGGGGAGCTGTTTTTG. Translating it yields CASSLGDTGELFL.